Listed below are T cell receptor beta chains from one sample, sequenced in a study of cytomegalovirus exposure and HLA in healthy donors. TCRdb's copy holds only in-frame clones and misses some; the assay was immunoSEQ multiplex PCR. This table holds over 110,000 clones, around 78% found once. Sequencing was done on a sample of PBMCs. These receptors all stem from a woman aged 40 to 49 in good health and CMV-seropositive. The CDR3 runs from the conserved cysteine through the conserved F or W. The D gene is left open where the match is weak. Size is stated for part of the rows, as once, few or many counts, or as a class when the clone is expanded.

clone_size: few; j_call: TRBJ1-1; v_call: TRBV2; d_call: NA; cdr3_nt: TGTGCCAGCAGTGAGGTCGGCAGCGAGGGAGCTTTCTTT; cdr3_aa: CASSEVGSEGAFF
clone_size: NA; j_call: TRBJ2-1; v_call: TRBV5-1; d_call: NA; cdr3_nt: TGCGCCAGCAGCTCGGGCCAGAGGGCTAATGAGCAGTTCTTC; cdr3_aa: CASSSGQRANEQFF
clone_size: NA; j_call: TRBJ2-5; v_call: TRBV27; d_call: NA; cdr3_nt: TGTGCCAGCAGTTCGGGCGGGGAGCGGCGGGAGACCCAGTACTTC; cdr3_aa: CASSSGGERRETQYF
clone_size: few; j_call: TRBJ1-4; v_call: TRBV21-1; d_call: NA; cdr3_nt: TGTGCCAGCAGCGCGCGGACAGCCGCAGGGGAAAAACTGTTTTTT; cdr3_aa: CASSARTAAGEKLFF
clone_size: NA; j_call: TRBJ1-4; v_call: TRBV5-8; d_call: NA; cdr3_nt: TGTGCCAGCAGCTTGACGCGTTGGGAAAAACTGTTTTTT; cdr3_aa: CASSLTRWEKLFF
clone_size: NA; j_call: TRBJ1-2; v_call: TRBV7-7; d_call: TRBD1; cdr3_nt: TGTGCTAGCAGCCCCATAACGGGACAGGGTTATGGCTACACCTTC; cdr3_aa: CASSPITGQGYGYTF
clone_size: once; j_call: TRBJ1-1; v_call: TRBV7-6; d_call: TRBD1; cdr3_nt: TGTGCCAGCAGCTTCGACAGGGTGGAACTCCAGAACACTGAAGCTTTCTTT; cdr3_aa: CASSFDRVELQNTEAFF
clone_size: NA; j_call: TRBJ2-5; v_call: TRBV5-1; d_call: TRBD2; cdr3_nt: TGCGCCAGCAGCTTTGGCCTAGCGGGGGAGACCCAGTACTTC; cdr3_aa: CASSFGLAGETQYF
clone_size: few; j_call: TRBJ2-7; v_call: TRBV11-2; d_call: TRBD2; cdr3_nt: TGTGCCAGCAGCCCCGGACTAGCGGCCCAGCAGTACTTC; cdr3_aa: CASSPGLAAQQYF
clone_size: once; j_call: TRBJ1-6; v_call: TRBV7-6; d_call: NA; cdr3_nt: TGTGCCAGCAGCGTCTATAGAGATTCACCCCTCCACTTT; cdr3_aa: CASSVYRDSPLHF
clone_size: NA; j_call: TRBJ1-1; v_call: TRBV7-2; d_call: TRBD1; cdr3_nt: TGTGCCAGCAGCCAAAGCGGGACAGGGCTAGAAGCTTTCTTT; cdr3_aa: CASSQSGTGLEAFF
clone_size: few; j_call: TRBJ1-1; v_call: TRBV27; d_call: NA; cdr3_nt: TGTGCCAGCAGTTACTATATGAACACTGAAGCTTTCTTT; cdr3_aa: CASSYYMNTEAFF
clone_size: NA; j_call: TRBJ2-1; v_call: TRBV6-6; d_call: TRBD2; cdr3_nt: TGTGCCAGCCGAGGGGCCGGGAGGGGCAATGAGCAGTTCTTC; cdr3_aa: CASRGAGRGNEQFF
clone_size: NA; j_call: TRBJ1-2; v_call: TRBV5-1; d_call: TRBD1; cdr3_nt: TGCGCCAGCAGCTCCGTCCCGGGACAGGGCCTTAACTATGGCTACACCTTC; cdr3_aa: CASSSVPGQGLNYGYTF
clone_size: NA; j_call: TRBJ2-2; v_call: TRBV27; d_call: TRBD2; cdr3_nt: TGTGCCAGCAGTTTATTGCCCCCGGGACTAGCGGCGAACACCGGGGAGCTGTTTTTT; cdr3_aa: CASSLLPPGLAANTGELFF
clone_size: NA; j_call: TRBJ2-2; v_call: TRBV27; d_call: TRBD2; cdr3_nt: TGTGCCAGCAGTACCCACGCCAGCGGGAGGGCCACCGGGGAGCTGTTTTTT; cdr3_aa: CASSTHASGRATGELFF
clone_size: NA; j_call: TRBJ2-7; v_call: TRBV5-6; d_call: TRBD1; cdr3_nt: TGTGCCAGCGGACCCTCCGGGACAGGGGGCAGCGAGCAGTACTTC; cdr3_aa: CASGPSGTGGSEQYF
clone_size: NA; j_call: TRBJ2-2; v_call: TRBV18; d_call: NA; cdr3_nt: TGTGCCAGCTCACCACCGGCCCACAGCACCGGGGAGCTGTTTTTT; cdr3_aa: CASSPPAHSTGELFF
clone_size: NA; j_call: TRBJ2-5; v_call: TRBV4-1; d_call: TRBD2; cdr3_nt: TGCGCCAGCAGCCAAGGGGAGAGGGTAGCGGGAGTTGGGGAGACCCAGTACTTC; cdr3_aa: CASSQGERVAGVGETQYF
clone_size: NA; j_call: TRBJ1-1; v_call: TRBV19; d_call: TRBD1; cdr3_nt: TGTGCCAGTAGTTGGACAGGGACAGAAGCTTTCTTT; cdr3_aa: CASSWTGTEAFF
clone_size: NA; j_call: TRBJ2-1; v_call: TRBV7-6; d_call: TRBD2; cdr3_nt: TGTGCCAGCAGCTTAAACGGGAGGGTCGTACTTTACAATGAGCAGTTCTTC; cdr3_aa: CASSLNGRVVLYNEQFF
clone_size: NA; j_call: TRBJ2-5; v_call: TRBV14; d_call: NA; cdr3_nt: TGTGCCAGCAGCCCCTTGAGCCCTTCCCCTTCCGAGACCCAGTACTTC; cdr3_aa: CASSPLSPSPSETQYF
clone_size: few; j_call: TRBJ2-3; v_call: TRBV28; d_call: TRBD2; cdr3_nt: TGTGCCAGCAGTGTAACTAGCGGCACAGATACGCAGTATTTT; cdr3_aa: CASSVTSGTDTQYF
clone_size: NA; j_call: TRBJ2-3; v_call: TRBV5-1; d_call: NA; cdr3_nt: TGCGCCAGCAGCGTGACTGGAGATACGCAGTATTTT; cdr3_aa: CASSVTGDTQYF
clone_size: once; j_call: TRBJ1-2; v_call: TRBV6-5; d_call: TRBD1; cdr3_nt: TGTGCCAGCAGCGCACCGGGACAGGGGGCGATTGGCTACACCTTC; cdr3_aa: CASSAPGQGAIGYTF
clone_size: NA; j_call: TRBJ1-1; v_call: TRBV4-2; d_call: NA; cdr3_nt: TGTGCCAGCAGCCCCCGTGCGGGAAACACTGAAGCTTTCTTT; cdr3_aa: CASSPRAGNTEAFF
clone_size: few; j_call: TRBJ1-4; v_call: TRBV19; d_call: NA; cdr3_nt: TGTGCCAGTTCCCCCGGACAGCCAGAAAAACTGTTTTTT; cdr3_aa: CASSPGQPEKLFF
clone_size: NA; j_call: TRBJ2-7; v_call: TRBV29-1; d_call: NA; cdr3_nt: TGCAGCGTTGAAGCGGGTGGGGCCGAGCAGTACTTC; cdr3_aa: CSVEAGGAEQYF
clone_size: NA; j_call: TRBJ2-1; v_call: TRBV7-6; d_call: TRBD2; cdr3_nt: TGTGCCAGCAGCTTCGGGACTATCAAAACCTCCTACAATGAGCAGTTCTTC; cdr3_aa: CASSFGTIKTSYNEQFF
clone_size: NA; j_call: TRBJ1-3; v_call: TRBV9; d_call: NA; cdr3_nt: TGTGCCAGCAGCGTAGGACACTCTGGAAACACCATATATTTT; cdr3_aa: CASSVGHSGNTIYF
clone_size: NA; j_call: TRBJ1-1; v_call: TRBV5-6; d_call: NA; cdr3_nt: TGTGCCAGCAGCTTGGGACCCAGGGGAAACACTGAAGCTTTCTTT; cdr3_aa: CASSLGPRGNTEAFF
clone_size: NA; j_call: TRBJ2-1; v_call: TRBV9; d_call: NA; cdr3_nt: TGTGCCAGCAGCGTAGAGGGAGACCACTACAATGAGCAGTTCTTC; cdr3_aa: CASSVEGDHYNEQFF
clone_size: NA; j_call: TRBJ1-1; v_call: TRBV28; d_call: NA; cdr3_nt: TGTGCCAGCAGTTTCCCAGGGGCGAACACTGAAGCTTTCTTT; cdr3_aa: CASSFPGANTEAFF
clone_size: NA; j_call: TRBJ1-1; v_call: TRBV6-5; d_call: TRBD1; cdr3_nt: TGTGCCAGCAGTTACTCGTTGGGACAGGGTGGAGCTTTCTTT; cdr3_aa: CASSYSLGQGGAFF
clone_size: few; j_call: TRBJ2-3; v_call: TRBV28; d_call: NA; cdr3_nt: TGTGCCACCTCAGGGGAGGGAACAGATACGCAGTATTTT; cdr3_aa: CATSGEGTDTQYF
clone_size: NA; j_call: TRBJ2-7; v_call: TRBV28; d_call: TRBD1; cdr3_nt: TGTGCCAGCAGTTTAGGGGGACAGGGGGCGTACTACGAGCAGTACTTC; cdr3_aa: CASSLGGQGAYYEQYF
clone_size: once; j_call: TRBJ2-1; v_call: TRBV5-1; d_call: TRBD2; cdr3_nt: TGCGCCAGCAGCTTGGGTCCGGGAGGGCCCGATGAGCAGTTCTTC; cdr3_aa: CASSLGPGGPDEQFF
clone_size: NA; j_call: TRBJ2-7; v_call: TRBV28; d_call: TRBD1; cdr3_nt: TGTGCCAGCACCCGAGACAGGGGGCTCTCCTACGAGCAGTACTTC; cdr3_aa: CASTRDRGLSYEQYF
clone_size: NA; j_call: TRBJ2-3; v_call: TRBV6-6; d_call: TRBD1; cdr3_nt: TGTGCCAGCAGACCGACAGGGTGGCGAGGTATGGCGCAGTATTTT; cdr3_aa: CASRPTGWRGMAQYF
clone_size: NA; j_call: TRBJ2-1; v_call: TRBV6-1; d_call: NA; cdr3_nt: TGTGCCAGCAGTGACGAGGGTAGGATCGCGGTTGAGCAGTTCTTC; cdr3_aa: CASSDEGRIAVEQFF
clone_size: NA; j_call: TRBJ1-2; v_call: TRBV30; d_call: NA; cdr3_nt: TGTGCCTGGAGTGTACAGGGTGGTACCTATGGCTACACCTTC; cdr3_aa: CAWSVQGGTYGYTF